This T cell receptor beta chain originates from a study of PD-1 blockade in classical Hodgkin lymphoma. Broader study findings: Patients with a complete response exhibited baseline diversity comparable to newly diagnosed patients. Patients with an early start, nivolumab under 1 year after ASCT, were excluded. CD8+ TCR diversity did not rise significantly by C4D1, unlike CD4+.

The data were produced by immunoSEQ multiplex PCR, yet TCRdb's version contains in-frame clones alone and is incomplete. This repertoire shows 15,000 to 20,000 clones, roughly 85% found once; its top ten account for roughly 2.8%. Germline V gene sequence: CDR1 LNHDA, CDR2 SQIVND (reference sequence). This CDR3 is 15 amino acids long. V lost 5 bases to trimming and J lost 0 bases; unmatched junction nucleotides: 4. A word on this clone: Its antigen is not known.

As for time point: cycle 4 day 1 (C4D1), after around six weeks of nivolumab. All patients experienced relapse after autologous stem cell transplantation, and brentuximab vedotin exposure was variable. Researchers used magnetic negative selection to pull out pure CD4+ T cells from thawed PBMCs. The chain recombines TRBV19 with TRBJ2-1; 7 nucleotides match TRBD1. The receptor's source is a human donor with classical Hodgkin lymphoma. Specimen: CD4+ T cells from blood, collected before the fourth cycle of nivolumab. The CDR3 loop is CASSFDRDSYNEQFF. The CDR3 DNA is TGTGCCAGTAGTTTCGACAGGGACTCCTACAATGAGCAGTTCTTC.